Following are 13 T cell receptor beta chains from one sample sequenced in a study of cytomegalovirus exposure and HLA in healthy donors. The PCR used 60 Vbeta and 13 Jbeta primers. Sequencing was performed with immunoSEQ multiplex PCR; in TCRdb, only in-frame clones are kept and a portion is missing. This sample has nearly 95,000 clones, with approximately 79% found just once. Sequenced material: PBMCs. The receptor set was obtained from a woman between 40 and 55 years old in good health and CMV-seronegative.

The rearrangement uses TRBV4-2 and TRBJ1-2, with 9 bases aligning to TRBD1. The CDR3 runs to 17 residues. V lost 0 bases, J lost 4 bases, and 9 bases stayed unmatched. The germline V gene has CDR1 LGHNA and CDR2 YNFKEQ. This CDR3 is CASSQEWADRGFYGYTF. In DNA, the CDR3 is TGTGCCAGCAGCCAAGAGTGGGCGGACAGGGGATTCTATGGCTACACCTTC.

The chain combines TRBV7-2 with TRBJ1-1, with 9 positions matching TRBD1. The CDR3 has 15 residues. The V gene's germline CDR1 is SGHTA and CDR2 FQGNSA. Germline trimming cut 4 bases from V and 5 bases from J; bases unmatched to any gene: 8. The chain's CDR3 is CASSSGTGLKTEAFF. CDR3 nucleotide sequence: TGTGCCAGCAGCTCCGGGACAGGGCTAAAAACTGAAGCTTTCTTT.

The chain employs TRBV2 and TRBJ1-2; unclear D gene. The CDR3 sequence is 14 residues long. Germline V lookup: CDR1 SNHLY, CDR2 FYNNEI. The V end was cut by 4 bases, the J end by 2 bases, with 11 bases between. The CDR3 region is CASSVQETNYGYTF. The CDR3 DNA follows: TGTGCCAGCAGTGTCCAGGAAACAAACTATGGCTACACCTTC. The full variable domain, in which reference TRBV2 and TRBJ1-2 provide the parts outside the CDR3, is EPEVTQTPSHQVTQMGQEVILRCVPISNHLYFYWYRQILGQKVEFLVSFYNNEISEKSEIFDDQFSVERPDGSNFTLKIRSTKLEDSAMYFCASSVQETNYGYTFGSGTRLTVV.

The chain carries TRBV4-1 and TRBJ1-1; TRBD1 matches at 10 bases. V was pared by 0 bases and J by 0 bases, with 13 bases of the junction left unmatched. The CDR3 is 20 amino acids. Germline V gene sequence: CDR1 MGHRA, CDR2 YSYEKL. CDR3 nucleotide sequence: TGCGCCAGCAGCCAAGAAGTTTATCGGGGACAGGGGTCCGTGAACACTGAAGCTTTCTTT. Residues: CASSQEVYRGQGSVNTEAFF.

This clone came up a few times. This chain links TRBV10-3 with TRBJ1-1, with D hard to call. The CDR3 sequence is 11 residues long. The germline gives CDR1 ENHRY, CDR2 SYGVKD. V lost 10 bases and J 1 base, leaving 7 bases between the germline ends. This CDR3 is CATSGNTEAFF. The CDR3 bases are TGTGCCACCTCAGGGAACACTGAAGCTTTCTTT.

The chain uses TRBV11-2 and TRBJ2-6, with D possibly TRBD1 on 7 matching bases. V dropped 3 bases and J dropped 2 bases, with 14 bases sitting between them. The V gene's germline CDR1 is SGHAT and CDR2 FQNNGV. The CDR3 loop spans 17 amino acids. CDR3: CASSLGQGGAGANVLTF. CDR3 bases: TGTGCCAGCAGCTTGGGGCAGGGGGGTGCTGGGGCCAACGTCCTGACTTTC. Variable domain in full (rest from reference TRBV11-2 and TRBJ2-6): EAGVAQSPRYKIIEKRQSVAFWCNPISGHATLYWYQQILGQGPKLLIQFQNNGVVDDSQLPKDRFSAERLKGVDSTLKIQPAKLEDSAVYLCASSLGQGGAGANVLTFGAGSRLTVL.

The sample holds many counts of this clone. The chain is built from TRBV5-6 and TRBJ1-5; D is uncertain. The V and J ends lost 4 bases and 6 bases respectively, with 8 bases between them. The CDR3 sequence is 12 residues long. Germline V lookup: CDR1 SGHDT, CDR2 YYEEEE. CDR3 bases: TGTGCCAGCAGCGGCGGTGGTCAGCCCCAGCATTTT. Protein: CASSGGGQPQHF.

V usage is TRBV30 and J usage is TRBJ1-5; D ambiguous. V dropped 1 base and J dropped 0 bases, with 4 bases sitting between them. The CDR3 is 13 residues long. The V gene's germline CDR1 is GTSNPN and CDR2 SVGIG (reference sequence). This CDR3 is CAWSDNSNQPQHF. The CDR3 nucleotides are TGTGCCTGGAGTGACAATAGCAATCAGCCCCAGCATTTT. The whole variable domain, remainder taken from reference TRBV30 and TRBJ1-5, is SQTIHQWPATLVQPVGSPLSLECTVEGTSNPNLYWYRQAAGRGLQLLFYSVGIGQISSEVPQNLSASRPQDRQFILSSKKLLLSDSGFYLCAWSDNSNQPQHFGDGTRLSIL.

The chain couples TRBV2 to TRBJ1-4; perhaps TRBD1 as D (5 bases). Between the trimmed V and J ends, which lost 0 bases and 8 bases, there was a span of 19 bases. CDR1 is SNHLY and CDR2 is FYNNEI in the germline V gene. This CDR3 comprises 17 residues. CDR3 residues: CASSEALGTGAKEKLFF. The CDR3 DNA reads TGTGCCAGCAGTGAAGCGCTCGGGACGGGAGCAAAGGAAAAACTGTTTTTT.

The chain carries TRBV28 and TRBJ2-7; 8 bases line up with TRBD1. The V gene end was trimmed by 6 bases and the J gene end by 0 bases; junction bases not matched to a gene: 4. Germline values: CDR1 MDHEN, CDR2 SYDVKM. There are 14 residues in the CDR3. DNA of the CDR3: TGTGCCAGCAGAAGCAGGGGGCTCTCCTACGAGCAGTACTTC. It encodes CASRSRGLSYEQYF.

This chain joins TRBV19 and TRBJ1-3; 11 nucleotides agree with TRBD1. This CDR3 spans 16 amino acids. The germline gives CDR1 LNHDA, CDR2 SQIVND (reference sequence). The junction had 8 bases not matched to a gene; V was cut back by 8 bases and J by 2 bases. CDR3 protein: CASGQGAEWAGNTIYF. The CDR3 nucleotides are TGTGCCAGTGGACAGGGGGCGGAGTGGGCTGGAAACACCATATATTTT.

The CDR3 here is CASSSGRTYEQYF. The CDR3 nucleotides read TGTGCCAGCAGCTCGGGGAGGACCTACGAGCAGTACTTC. The genes are TRBV4-2 and TRBJ2-7; D possibly corresponds to TRBD2 (6 bases). This CDR3 has 13 amino acids. Germline V gene lookup returns CDR1 LGHNA and CDR2 YNFKEQ. Deletions cut 5 bases from V and 2 bases from J, with 10 bases between.

The genes are TRBV2 and TRBJ1-6, with D possibly being TRBD1 (6 bases). The ends were cut back, 10 bases at V and 10 bases at J, with 17 bases in the middle. CDR3 length: 13 amino acids. Germline V gives CDR1 SNHLY, CDR2 FYNNEI. The CDR3 reads CAIKHREQSPLHF. The DNA of the CDR3 is TGTGCCATCAAACACAGGGAACAATCACCCCTCCACTTT.